The rows below give T cell receptor beta chains drawn from one sample of a study of OX40 agonist ivuxolimab in advanced cancers. The data were produced by immunoSEQ multiplex PCR, yet TCRdb's version contains in-frame clones alone and is incomplete. The data contain approximately 35,000 clones, around 85% of them singletons. This sample comprised CD4+ or CD8+ T cells sorted from blood, obtained in a trial of the OX40 agonist ivuxolimab. Every receptor here comes from an adult with an advanced solid tumor such as melanoma, head and neck, liver or kidney cancer. The CDR3 runs from the conserved cysteine through the conserved F or W. D genes are given only for firm matches. Some rows have no size entry. The others give once, few or many, or a class for an expanded clone.

V gene,D gene,clone size,J gene,CDR3 DNA,CDR3 protein
TRBV28,TRBD1,once,TRBJ2-1,TGTGCCAGCAGTCCATCACAGGGGGCGAGCTCCTACAATGAGCAGTTCTTC,CASSPSQGASSYNEQFF
TRBV30,TRBD1,-,TRBJ1-4,TGTGCCTGGAGCGCAGACAGGGGATCTGGAAAACTGTTTTTT,CAWSADRGSGKLFF
TRBV6-1,-,-,TRBJ2-1,TGTGCCAGCAGCGAGGGGGGTAGCTCCTACAATGAGCAGTTCTTC,CASSEGGSSYNEQFF
TRBV19,TRBD1,-,TRBJ1-5,TGTGCCAGTAGGAGGAGACAGGGGGATAATCAGCCCCAGCATTTT,CASRRRQGDNQPQHF
TRBV7-7,TRBD1,-,TRBJ2-7,TGTGCCAGCAGCCCGGCCGGGCAGGGGGCAAGCGAGCAGTACTTC,CASSPAGQGASEQYF
TRBV28,-,-,TRBJ1-2,TGTGCCAGCAGTTCGGCCGACCCTCCCACAAACTATGGCTACACCTTC,CASSSADPPTNYGYTF
TRBV19,TRBD1,once,TRBJ2-1,TGTGCCAGTAGTATAAGACAGGGTAGGGATGAGCAGTTCTTC,CASSIRQGRDEQFF
TRBV7-1,-,once,TRBJ1-5,TGTGCCAGCAGCATAGATAGCAATCAGCCCCAGCATTTT,CASSIDSNQPQHF
TRBV12-5,TRBD1,-,TRBJ1-2,TGTGCTAGTGGTTCCGGGACAGCCGGGCAAGGCTACACCTTC,CASGSGTAGQGYTF
TRBV18,TRBD1,-,TRBJ2-1,TGTGCCAGCTCACCCCCCAGACAGGGACAAGAGCAGTTCTTC,CASSPPRQGQEQFF
TRBV4-1,-,-,TRBJ1-5,TGCGCCAGCAGCGGGGGGGATCAGCCCCAGCATTTT,CASSGGDQPQHF
TRBV6-6,TRBD1,-,TRBJ2-7,TGTGCCAGCAGTTCCGGACAGGGCGGCTACGAGCAGTACTTC,CASSSGQGGYEQYF
TRBV30,TRBD1,once,TRBJ1-2,TGTGCCTGGGTGGGACAGGGAATCGACTATGGCTACACCTTC,CAWVGQGIDYGYTF
TRBV4-2,-,-,TRBJ2-7,TGTGCCAGCAGCCCTCAACGTCGTGGCTACGAGCAGTACTTC,CASSPQRRGYEQYF
TRBV7-6,-,-,TRBJ2-1,TGTGCCAGCAGCTTAGCGGGGGGCACCTCCTACAATGAGCAGTTCTTC,CASSLAGGTSYNEQFF
TRBV10-2,TRBD1,-,TRBJ1-2,TGCGCCAGCCTCGGACAGGCCAGAACTAACTATGGCTACACCTTC,CASLGQARTNYGYTF
TRBV4-1,TRBD1,-,TRBJ1-5,TGCGCCAGCAGCCAACTCCCGACAGGGTGGCAGCCCCAGCATTTT,CASSQLPTGWQPQHF
TRBV6-5,TRBD2,-,TRBJ2-1,TGTGCCAGCAGTTATGCTAGCGGGTACTCCTACAATGAGCAGTTCTTC,CASSYASGYSYNEQFF
TRBV21-1,-,few,TRBJ2-2,TGTGCCAGCAGCCACGACAGCTACCCCACCGGGGAGCTGTTTTTT,CASSHDSYPTGELFF
TRBV5-4,-,once,TRBJ2-1,TGTGCCAGCAGCCCTCGTTCCAATGAGCAGTTCTTC,CASSPRSNEQFF
TRBV10-3,-,-,TRBJ1-3,TGTGCCATCAGTGAGGGGGAACTAAGCTCTGGAAACACCATATATTTT,CAISEGELSSGNTIYF
TRBV5-8,TRBD1,-,TRBJ2-7,TGTGCCAGCAGCTCGCCCCGGACAGGGGGCTCCTACGAGCAGTACTTC,CASSSPRTGGSYEQYF
TRBV6-1,-,few,TRBJ2-7,TGTGCCAGCAGTGTAATCCGGGACCCAAGGGTTTACGAGCAGTACTTC,CASSVIRDPRVYEQYF
TRBV18,-,-,TRBJ2-7,TGTGCCAGCTCACCTGAGAGTTACGAGCAGTACTTC,CASSPESYEQYF
TRBV19,-,-,TRBJ2-6,TGTGCCAGTAGAGGGTACTCTGGGGCCAACGTCCTGACTTTC,CASRGYSGANVLTF
TRBV4-2,-,-,TRBJ1-6,TGTGCCAGCAGCCAAGATAGCCAGCTTAATTCACCCCTCCACTTT,CASSQDSQLNSPLHF
TRBV9,-,-,TRBJ2-3,TGTGCCAGCAGCGTAACCCCTAGCACAGATACGCAGTATTTT,CASSVTPSTDTQYF
TRBV14,TRBD2,-,TRBJ2-7,TGTGCCAGCAGCCAGGGTAGCGGGTTTCGCTACGAGCAGTACTTC,CASSQGSGFRYEQYF